The text below deals with one T cell receptor (beta chain). The sample comes from a study of T cell changes during pregnancy in multiple sclerosis. Repertoires were generated with immunoSEQ multiplex PCR, while TCRdb's copy carries only in-frame clones and drops some. The sample has 80,000 to 95,000 clones; over 85% are singletons. Per the germline V gene, CDR1 is LNHDA and CDR2 is SQIVND (reference sequence). V was clipped by 3 bases and J by 2 bases; unmatched bases: 7. This CDR3 is 15 amino acids long. This chain links TRBV19 with TRBJ2-7, with TRBD1 matching 7 bases. This receptor was taken from a female donor in good health, enrolled as a control in a pregnancy study. This specimen was peripheral blood, taken in the third trimester of pregnancy. The CDR3 loop reads CASSISRGSPYEQYF. CDR3 nucleotides: TGTGCCAGTAGTATCTCCAGGGGGTCCCCCTACGAGCAGTACTTC.